These 7 T cell receptor beta chains were sequenced from one sample in a study of T cells after yellow fever vaccination. TCRdb processed the 5' RACE reads anew with MiXCR; each CDR3 protein has one entry. The profile shows hundreds of thousands of distinct CDR3 sequences, 9% to 15% of them singletons. The starting material was PBMCs, obtained on the day of the yellow fever booster vaccination. Source of these receptors: a man in his thirties or forties who received the YFV17D yellow fever vaccine.

The chain links TRBV7-2 to TRBJ2-5; 7 nucleotides agree with TRBD2. This CDR3 region has 15 residues. V gave up 5 bases and J gave up 3 bases; unmatched junction bases: 9. The V gene's germline CDR1 is SGHTA and CDR2 FQGNSA. CDR3 nucleotides: TGTGCCAGCAGCCCGCAGACTAGCATTAAAGAGACCCAGTACTTC. Its protein product is CASSPQTSIKETQYF.

This clonotype was observed at least ten times. The rearrangement joins TRBV7-2 to TRBJ2-1; D gene unclear. There are 12 residues in the CDR3. Trimming removed 2 bases from V and 9 bases from J, with 8 bases in between. Looked up from germline, CDR1 is SGHTA and CDR2 is FQGNSA. The DNA of the CDR3 is TGTGCCAGCAGCTTAAACCCCGGTGAGCAGTTCTTC. It encodes CASSLNPGEQFF. Variable domain in full (rest from reference TRBV7-2 and TRBJ2-1): GAGVSQSPSNKVTEKGKDVELRCDPISGHTALYWYRQSLGQGLEFLIYFQGNSAPDKSGLPSDRFSAERTGGSVSTLTIQRTQQEDSAVYLCASSLNPGEQFFGPGTRLTVL.

This clonotype has more than one count but fewer than ten. The junction and the germline gene differ at one end; a read error may be behind it. The chain recombines TRBV4-3 with TRBJ2-7, with no clear D. In germline, CDR1 is LGHNA, CDR2 YSLEER. The CDR3 is 16 amino acids. The CDR3 bases are TGCGCCAGCAGCCAAGAGGGAAAGGAGATCAGATACGGGCAGTACTTC. Its translation is CASSQEGKEIRYGQYF.

The chain joins TRBV11-2 to TRBJ2-7, with TRBD1 matching 8 bases. The length of the CDR3 is 12 residues. Germline-derived CDR1 and CDR2 are SGHAT and FQNNGV. J was trimmed by 5 bases and V by 8 bases; bases with no gene match: 5. The CDR3 is CASVGQGDEQYF. The CDR3 DNA reads TGTGCCAGCGTCGGACAGGGAGACGAGCAGTACTTC.

The V and J genes are TRBV18 and TRBJ1-5; possible D gene TRBD1, 5 bases. The CDR3 spans 15 residues. Trimming stripped 1 base from V and 1 base from J, with 8 bases between. Per the germline V gene, CDR1 is KGHSH and CDR2 is LQKENI. CDR3 sequence (DNA): TGTGCCAGCTCACCACAGGGGTCGAGCAATCAGCCCCAGCATTTT. Translation: CASSPQGSSNQPQHF.

The V gene is TRBV20-1, the J gene TRBJ2-7; D unresolved. V was shortened by 6 bases and J by 6 bases, with 12 bases between the two germline ends. CDR3 length equals 11 residues. Germline values: CDR1 DFQATT, CDR2 SNEGSKA (reference sequence). The CDR3 is CSAASSGEQYF. CDR3 coding DNA: TGCAGTGCCGCTTCCTCGGGCGAGCAGTACTTC.

The rearrangement joins TRBV9 to TRBJ1-5; D perhaps matches TRBD1 (6 bases). Germline CDR1 reads SGDLS; CDR2 reads YYNGEE. Trimming took 4 bases from V and 7 from J, leaving 15 bases between them. CDR3 size: 14 residues. Here the CDR3 reads CASSRSQGGQPQHF. Here the CDR3 DNA reads TGTGCCAGCAGCCGATCACAGGGAGGACAGCCCCAGCATTTT.